This T cell receptor beta chain was captured in a study of blood T cell repertoires in COVID-19. Assay: immunoSEQ multiplex PCR; the TCRdb copy retains only in-frame clones and omits some. This sample has approximately 250,000 clones; about nine tenths occur once, and the top ten carry 0.95% to 1.5%. This clone showed up just once. The sequencing sample was made of PBMCs or T cells enriched from blood (not recorded which). This clonotype originated in a woman aged 40-49 years with acute COVID-19.

The CDR3 DNA is TGTGCCAGCTCACCACGACAGGTTATCTCTGGAAACACCATATATTTT. Its protein product is CASSPRQVISGNTIYF. This chain links TRBV18 with TRBJ1-3, with a possible D match to TRBD1 (6 bases). The CDR3 runs 16 residues. V lost 1 base, J lost 0 bases, and 10 bases lay in between. Germline assignment: CDR1 KGHSH and CDR2 LQKENI.